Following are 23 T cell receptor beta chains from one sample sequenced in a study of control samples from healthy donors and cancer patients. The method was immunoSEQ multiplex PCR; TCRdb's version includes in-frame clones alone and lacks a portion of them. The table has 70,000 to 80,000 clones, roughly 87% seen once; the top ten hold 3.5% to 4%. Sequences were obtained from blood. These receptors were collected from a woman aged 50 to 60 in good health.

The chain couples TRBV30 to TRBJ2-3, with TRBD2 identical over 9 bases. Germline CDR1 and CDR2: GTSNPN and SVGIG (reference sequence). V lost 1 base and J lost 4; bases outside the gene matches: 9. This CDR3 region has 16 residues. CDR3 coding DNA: TGTGCCTGGAGTGGGGGTAGCGGGAGTTGGGCAGATACGCAGTATTTT. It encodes CAWSGGSGSWADTQYF. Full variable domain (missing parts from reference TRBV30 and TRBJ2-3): SQTIHQWPATLVQPVGSPLSLECTVEGTSNPNLYWYRQAAGRGLQLLFYSVGIGQISSEVPQNLSASRPQDRQFILSSKKLLLSDSGFYLCAWSGGSGSWADTQYFGPGTRLTVL.

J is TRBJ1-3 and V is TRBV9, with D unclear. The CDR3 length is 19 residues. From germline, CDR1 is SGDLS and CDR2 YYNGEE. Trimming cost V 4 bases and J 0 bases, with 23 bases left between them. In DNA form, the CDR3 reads TGTGCCAGCAGCCCTAGATCGGGATTGGACGAGAGCTCTGGAAACACCATATATTTT. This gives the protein CASSPRSGLDESSGNTIYF.

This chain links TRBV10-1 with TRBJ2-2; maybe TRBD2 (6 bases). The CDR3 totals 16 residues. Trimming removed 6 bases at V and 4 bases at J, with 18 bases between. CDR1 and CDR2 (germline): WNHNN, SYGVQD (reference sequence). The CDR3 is CASSQPNSRGTGELFF. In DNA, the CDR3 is TGCGCCAGCAGCCAACCCAATTCGCGGGGCACCGGGGAGCTGTTTTTT.

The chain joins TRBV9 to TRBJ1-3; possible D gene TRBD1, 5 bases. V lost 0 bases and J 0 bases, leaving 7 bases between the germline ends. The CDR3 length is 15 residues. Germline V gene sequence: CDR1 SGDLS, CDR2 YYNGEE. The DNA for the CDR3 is TGTGCCAGCAGCGTAGCCGACAGCTCTGGAAACACCATATATTTT. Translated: CASSVADSSGNTIYF.

CDR3 sequence: CASSPGAGDTQYF. DNA for the CDR3: TGTGCCAGCAGCCCTGGGGCGGGGGATACGCAGTATTTT. The V call is TRBV7-3, the J call TRBJ2-3; perhaps TRBD2 as D (6 bases). This CDR3 contains 13 residues. V gave up 5 bases and J gave up 6 bases, with 12 bases separating them. The V gene's germline CDR1 is SGHTA and CDR2 FQGTGA.

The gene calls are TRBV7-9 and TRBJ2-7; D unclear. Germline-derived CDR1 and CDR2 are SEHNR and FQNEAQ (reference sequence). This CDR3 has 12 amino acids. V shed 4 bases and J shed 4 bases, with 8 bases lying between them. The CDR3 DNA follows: TGTGCCAGCAGCTCAAATCTTTACGAGCAGTACTTC. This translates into CASSSNLYEQYF.

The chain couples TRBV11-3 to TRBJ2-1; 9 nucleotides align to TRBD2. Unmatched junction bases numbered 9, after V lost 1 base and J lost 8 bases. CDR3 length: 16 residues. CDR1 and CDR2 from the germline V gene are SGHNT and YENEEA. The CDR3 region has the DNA TGTGCCAGCAGCTTAGGGAGGCTAGCGGGAAGGGATGAGCAGTTCTTC. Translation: CASSLGRLAGRDEQFF.

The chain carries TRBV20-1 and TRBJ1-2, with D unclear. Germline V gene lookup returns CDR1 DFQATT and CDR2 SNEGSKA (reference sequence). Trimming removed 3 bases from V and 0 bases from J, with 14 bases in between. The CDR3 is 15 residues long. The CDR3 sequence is CSASGQREANYGYTF. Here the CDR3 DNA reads TGCAGTGCTAGTGGGCAGCGAGAAGCTAACTATGGCTACACCTTC.

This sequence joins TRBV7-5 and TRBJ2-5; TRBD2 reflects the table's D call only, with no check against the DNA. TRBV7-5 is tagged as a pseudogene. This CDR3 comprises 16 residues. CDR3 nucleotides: TGTGCCAGAAGCGTAGGCGGGACGGTGGCCCAAGAGACCCAGTACTTC. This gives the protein CARSVGGTVAQETQYF.

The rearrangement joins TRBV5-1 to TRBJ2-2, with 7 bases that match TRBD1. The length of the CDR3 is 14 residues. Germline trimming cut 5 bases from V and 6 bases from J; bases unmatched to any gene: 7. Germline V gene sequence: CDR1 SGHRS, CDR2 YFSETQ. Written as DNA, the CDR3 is TGCGCCAGCAGTCGTCAGGGGGATGCCGGGGAGCTGTTTTTT. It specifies CASSRQGDAGELFF.

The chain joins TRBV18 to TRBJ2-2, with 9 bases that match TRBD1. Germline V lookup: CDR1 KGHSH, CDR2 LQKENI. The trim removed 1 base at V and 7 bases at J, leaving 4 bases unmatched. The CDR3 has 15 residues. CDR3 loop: CASSPRTGDGGELFF. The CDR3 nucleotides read TGTGCCAGCTCACCACGGACAGGGGACGGCGGGGAGCTGTTTTTT.

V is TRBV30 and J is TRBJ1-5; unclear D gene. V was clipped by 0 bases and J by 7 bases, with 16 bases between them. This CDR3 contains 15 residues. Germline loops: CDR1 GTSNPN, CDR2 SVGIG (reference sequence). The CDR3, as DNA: TGTGCCTGGAGTGTAGATGGAGGGTTCAACCAGCCCCAGCATTTT. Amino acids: CAWSVDGGFNQPQHF.

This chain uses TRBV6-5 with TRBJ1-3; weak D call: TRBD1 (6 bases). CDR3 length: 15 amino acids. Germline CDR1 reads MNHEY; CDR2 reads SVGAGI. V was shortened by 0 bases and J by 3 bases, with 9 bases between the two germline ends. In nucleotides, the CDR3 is TGTGCCAGCAGTTACTCGTCAGGGGTTGGAAACACCATATATTTT. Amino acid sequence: CASSYSSGVGNTIYF.

The CDR3 DNA reads TGTGCCAGTAGTCACCAGGGGCCGGGGGCCAACGTCCTGACTTTC. Protein sequence: CASSHQGPGANVLTF. The V and J genes are TRBV19 and TRBJ2-6; possibly TRBD1 for D (6 bases). Trimming stripped 5 bases from V and 4 bases from J, with 12 bases between. Germline assignment: CDR1 LNHDA and CDR2 SQIVND (reference sequence). The CDR3 sequence is 15 residues long.

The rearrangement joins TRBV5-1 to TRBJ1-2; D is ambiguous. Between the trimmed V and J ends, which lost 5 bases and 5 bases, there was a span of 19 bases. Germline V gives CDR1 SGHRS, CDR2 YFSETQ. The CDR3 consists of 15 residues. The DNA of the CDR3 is TGCGCCAGCAGGGACCCAAGGGTCGCTTTGTATGGCTACACCTTC. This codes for CASRDPRVALYGYTF. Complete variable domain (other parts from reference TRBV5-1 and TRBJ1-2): KAGVTQTPRYLIKTRGQQVTLSCSPISGHRSVSWYQQTPGQGLQFLFEYFSETQRNKGNFPGRFSGRQFSNSRSEMNVSTLELGDSALYLCASRDPRVALYGYTFGSGTRLTVV.

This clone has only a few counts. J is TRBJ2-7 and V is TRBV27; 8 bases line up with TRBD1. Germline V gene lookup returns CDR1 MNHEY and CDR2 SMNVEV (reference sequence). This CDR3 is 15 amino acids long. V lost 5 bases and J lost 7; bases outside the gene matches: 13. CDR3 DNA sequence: TGTGCCAGCAGTCCCGAGGACAGGGCGCGGAGGGAGCAGTACTTC. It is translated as CASSPEDRARREQYF.

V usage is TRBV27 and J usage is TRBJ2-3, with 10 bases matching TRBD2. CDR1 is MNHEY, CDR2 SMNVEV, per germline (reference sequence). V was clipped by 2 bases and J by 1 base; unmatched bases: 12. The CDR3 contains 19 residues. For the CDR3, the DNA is TGTGCCAGCAGTTTAAGGGGGTCTAGCGGGAGAAAGGGCACAGATACGCAGTATTTT. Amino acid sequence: CASSLRGSSGRKGTDTQYF.

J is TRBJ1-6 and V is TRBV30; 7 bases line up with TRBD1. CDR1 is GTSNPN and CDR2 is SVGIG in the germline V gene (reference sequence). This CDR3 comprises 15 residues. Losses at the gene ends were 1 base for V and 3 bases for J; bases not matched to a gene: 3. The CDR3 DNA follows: TGTGCCTGGAGTGAGCGGGACAGCTATAATTCACCCCTCCACTTT. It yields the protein CAWSERDSYNSPLHF.

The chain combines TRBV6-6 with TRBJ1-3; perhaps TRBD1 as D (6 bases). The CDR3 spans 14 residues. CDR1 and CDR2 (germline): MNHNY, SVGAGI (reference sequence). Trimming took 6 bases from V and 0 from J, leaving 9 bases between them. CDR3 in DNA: TGTGCCAGCAGCTCAGGGGCCTCTGGAAACACCATATATTTT. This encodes CASSSGASGNTIYF.

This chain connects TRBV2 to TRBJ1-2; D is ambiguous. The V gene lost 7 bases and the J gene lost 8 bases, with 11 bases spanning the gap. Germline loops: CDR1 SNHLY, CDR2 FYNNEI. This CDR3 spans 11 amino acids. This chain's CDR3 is CASTILQGYTF. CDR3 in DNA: TGTGCCAGCACTATTTTACAGGGCTACACCTTC. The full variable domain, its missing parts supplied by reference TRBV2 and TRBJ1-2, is EPEVTQTPSHQVTQMGQEVILRCVPISNHLYFYWYRQILGQKVEFLVSFYNNEISEKSEIFDDQFSVERPDGSNFTLKIRSTKLEDSAMYFCASTILQGYTFGSGTRLTVV.

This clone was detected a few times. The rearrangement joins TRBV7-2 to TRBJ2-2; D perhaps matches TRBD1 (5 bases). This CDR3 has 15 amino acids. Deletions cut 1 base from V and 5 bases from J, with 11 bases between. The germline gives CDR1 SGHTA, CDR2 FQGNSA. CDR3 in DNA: TGTGCCAGCAGCTTAGGCTTCCCAGGGACCGGGGAGCTGTTTTTT. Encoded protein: CASSLGFPGTGELFF.

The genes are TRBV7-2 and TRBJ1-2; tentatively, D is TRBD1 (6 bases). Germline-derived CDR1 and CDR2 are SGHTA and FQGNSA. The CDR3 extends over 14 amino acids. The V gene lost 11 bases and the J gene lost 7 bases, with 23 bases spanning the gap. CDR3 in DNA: TGTGCCGCAGCGGGCTACAGGGAAACCATTGGCTACACCTTC. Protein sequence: CAAAGYRETIGYTF.

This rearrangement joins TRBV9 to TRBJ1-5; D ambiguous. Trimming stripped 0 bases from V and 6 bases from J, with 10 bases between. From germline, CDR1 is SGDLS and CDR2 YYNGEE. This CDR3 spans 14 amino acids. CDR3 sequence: CASSVGGIGQPQHF. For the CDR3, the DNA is TGTGCCAGCAGCGTAGGTGGGATAGGTCAGCCCCAGCATTTT.